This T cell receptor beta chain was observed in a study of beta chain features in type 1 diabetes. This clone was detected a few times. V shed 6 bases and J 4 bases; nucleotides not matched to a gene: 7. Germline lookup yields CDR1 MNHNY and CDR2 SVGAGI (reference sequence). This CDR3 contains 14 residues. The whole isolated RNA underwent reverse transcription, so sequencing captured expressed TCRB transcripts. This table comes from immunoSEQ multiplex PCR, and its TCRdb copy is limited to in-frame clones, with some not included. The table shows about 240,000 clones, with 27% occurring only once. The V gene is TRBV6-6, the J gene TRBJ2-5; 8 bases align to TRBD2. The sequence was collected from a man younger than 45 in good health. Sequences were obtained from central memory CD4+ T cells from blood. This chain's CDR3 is CASSSLAGGETQYF. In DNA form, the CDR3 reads TGTGCCAGCAGCAGCCTCGCGGGGGGAGAGACCCAGTACTTC.